This T cell receptor (beta chain) came from a study of cytomegalovirus exposure and HLA in healthy donors. Per germline, CDR1 MDHEN and CDR2 SYDVKM. The CDR3 loop spans 16 amino acids. V dropped 2 bases and J dropped 8 bases, with 18 bases sitting between them. Researchers ran the PCR with 60 Vbeta and 13 Jbeta primers. The table came from immunoSEQ multiplex PCR; TCRdb's copy has only in-frame clones and leaves some out. The top ten clones hold more than 1.2% of a sample with fewer than 200,000 clones, approximately 79% of them seen once. The origin of this receptor is a man in his 60s in good health and CMV-seronegative. Sequencing was carried out using PBMCs. The chain couples TRBV28 to TRBJ1-4, with a weak D call TRBD1 (5 bases). In DNA, the CDR3 is TGTGCCAGCAGTTTAGGCCTCGCGGGGGAGCGGGAAAAACTGTTTTTT. Translated: CASSLGLAGEREKLFF. Complete variable domain (other parts from reference TRBV28 and TRBJ1-4): DVKVTQSSRYLVKRTGEKVFLECVQDMDHENMFWYRQDPGLGLRLIYFSYDVKMKEKGDIPEGYSVSREKKERFSLILESASTNQTSMYLCASSLGLAGEREKLFFGSGTQLSVL.